These 2 T cell receptor beta chains share one sample of origin, sequenced in a study of human T cells and chemical hapten exposure. TCRdb ran MiXCR on the RACE reads and lists one entry per CDR3 protein. The data hold around 50,000 distinct CDR3 sequences, with around 10% observed a single time. Time point in this sample: patch test 2, 6 weeks after DPC sensitization. The treatment was: therapeutic diphenylcyclopropenone sensitization with weekly scalp DPC. Sequenced here: whole blood, sampled in connection with sensitization to the hapten diphenylcyclopropenone (DPC). The source of these receptors is a woman aged 50 to 60 with alopecia areata. Some clones in this sample may be carry-over from other donors' samples.

Ten or more counts support this clonotype. The V call is TRBV6-5, the J call TRBJ1-5; D is possibly TRBD1 (5 bases). Germline CDR1 and CDR2: MNHEY and SVGAGI. CDR3 size: 13 residues. V lost 7 bases and J 3 bases, leaving 10 bases between the germline ends. The CDR3 sequence is CASTFGANQPQHF. CDR3 DNA: TGTGCCAGCACCTTTGGGGCCAATCAGCCCCAGCATTTT.

This chain connects TRBV6-1 to TRBJ1-5; the D gene is possibly TRBD1 (6 bases). Per the germline V gene, CDR1 is MNHNS and CDR2 is SASEGT. Trimming took off 4 bases at V and 4 bases at J, with 17 bases between the two ends. The CDR3 extends over 16 amino acids. The CDR3 DNA reads as TGTGCCAGCAGTGCGTTCGGGGACACCCAAAATCAGCCCCAGCATTTT. Its translation is CASSAFGDTQNQPQHF.